Shown below are 5 T cell receptor beta chains from a single sample sequenced in a study of blood T cell repertoires in COVID-19 (TCRdb year 2020). The library was built by means of the immunoSEQ multiplex PCR assay. Entries here come from immuneACCESS through TCRdb and include only in-frame sequences with V and J called. Some clones fail to appear in such tables; in the studies checked, an unresolved V gene covers under half of the shortfall, and the cause of the remainder is unknown. This sample holds approximately 99,000 clones; 70% to 85% were observed only once. The leading ten clones occupy about 2% of the sample. The sequencing sample was made of peripheral blood. The source of these receptors is a woman aged 40 to 50 with acute or convalescent COVID-19.

The genes are TRBV14 and TRBJ1-1; perhaps TRBD1 as D (6 bases). Trimming took off 0 bases at V and 0 bases at J, with 20 bases between the two ends. The CDR3 has 19 residues. The germline CDR1 and CDR2 sequences are SGHDN and FVKESK. This chain's CDR3 is CASSQESEGNRAVNTEAFF. DNA for the CDR3: TGTGCCAGCAGCCAAGAATCGGAAGGGAACAGGGCGGTGAACACTGAAGCTTTCTTT.

The rearrangement joins TRBV30 to TRBJ2-7, with TRBD1 as a possible D gene (5 bases). Trimming cost V 7 bases and J 12 bases, with 19 bases left between them. Germline assignment: CDR1 GTSNPN and CDR2 SVGIG (reference sequence). This CDR3 has 11 residues. This chain's CDR3 is CALVTGYSTYF. The CDR3 region has the DNA TGTGCCTTAGTTACAGGATATTCGACGTACTTC.

The V and J genes are TRBV2 and TRBJ2-5; D unclear. Germline V CDR1 and CDR2: SNHLY, FYNNEI. Trimming took 7 bases from V and 2 from J, leaving 11 bases between them. The CDR3 spans 13 residues. The CDR3 sequence: CASKSNWQETQYF. Here the CDR3 DNA reads TGTGCCAGCAAATCTAACTGGCAAGAGACCCAGTACTTC.

This chain links TRBV7-2 with TRBJ2-7; the D gene is possibly TRBD2 (6 bases). Trimming removed 4 bases from V and 6 bases from J, with 19 bases in between. This CDR3 is 15 amino acids long. CDR1 SGHTA and CDR2 FQGNSA come from the germline V gene. CDR3 sequence: CASSSGTIVRGEQYF. The CDR3 bases are TGTGCCAGCAGCTCGGGGACCATCGTGCGGGGCGAGCAGTACTTC.

The chain has TRBV28 and TRBJ1-5; the D gene is possibly TRBD1 (5 bases). The CDR3 sequence is 17 residues long. Germline loops: CDR1 MDHEN, CDR2 SYDVKM. With 1 base removed from V and 2 bases from J, the gap between germline ends came to 15 bases. For the CDR3, the DNA is TGTGCCAGCAGTTTATATGCCGGGGGAGGTGGCAATCAGCCCCAGCATTTT. Translated: CASSLYAGGGGNQPQHF.